These 10 T cell receptor beta chains share one sample of origin, sequenced in a study of T cells expressing NK-cell markers. TCRdb derives one entry per CDR3 protein from the 5' RACE reads, leaving out DNA. The sample yields around 280,000 distinct CDR3 sequences, of which the top ten take up 0.3% to 0.45%. Sequencing was done on a sample of blood T cells: a sorted CD56 or NKG2C T cell subset, CD4+ or CD8+ T cells, or bulk PBMC T cells (not recorded which). Receptors originate from a man between 18 and 35 years old in good health.

The V call is TRBV12-3 or TRBV12-4, the J call TRBJ2-2. This CDR3 has 12 amino acids. The CDR3 region is CASSRDTGELFF.

This chain uses TRBV7-9 with TRBJ2-1; TCRdb's D call, TRBD1, is unchecked because there is no DNA. This CDR3 is 15 amino acids long. Germline V gene sequence: CDR1 SEHNR, CDR2 FQNEAQ (reference sequence). CDR3 protein: CASLTGQGARNEQFF.

The rearrangement joins TRBV4-3 to TRBJ2-3; TCRdb picks TRBD1, but there is no DNA to check that call. Germline V gene sequence: CDR1 LGHNA, CDR2 YSLEER. This CDR3 is 16 amino acids long. The CDR3 spells CASSPMGTFGTDTQYF.

This rearrangement joins TRBV28 to TRBJ2-3; absent DNA, TCRdb's TRBD2 call cannot be checked. Germline V gene data show CDR1 as MDHEN and CDR2 as SYDVKM. This CDR3 has 15 amino acids. CDR3 in amino acids: CASSPASGSRDTQYF.

The rearrangement links TRBV12-3 or TRBV12-4 to TRBJ2-1; there is no DNA to check the TCRdb D call of TRBD2. The CDR3 consists of 16 residues. CDR3 amino acids: CASNPHAGGSYNEQFF.

The genes are TRBV10-2 and TRBJ1-2; TCRdb's D gene call, TRBD1, goes unchecked for lack of DNA. Germline V CDR1 and CDR2: WSHSY, SAAADI. The CDR3 is made up of 12 amino acids. This CDR3 reads CASKTGTYGYTF.

The V gene is TRBV18, the J gene TRBJ2-5. Germline V gives CDR1 KGHSH, CDR2 LQKENI. This CDR3 comprises 12 residues. The CDR3 loop reads CASSPTQETQYF.

J is TRBJ1-4 and V is TRBV12-3 or TRBV12-4; the D call of TRBD1 rests on TCRdb alone, since no DNA is present to check it. CDR3 size: 14 residues. CDR3 region: CASSFYQGSEKLFF.

The chain employs TRBV19 and TRBJ2-1; checking the TCRdb D call of TRBD2 is not possible without DNA. Germline assignment: CDR1 LNHDA and CDR2 SQIVND (reference sequence). The CDR3 has 16 residues. The CDR3 loop reads CASSISASSGANEQFF.

This chain joins TRBV7-2 and TRBJ2-1. Per the germline V gene, CDR1 is SGHTA and CDR2 is FQGNSA. This CDR3 is 12 amino acids long. CDR3 in amino acids: CASSFGSNEQFF.